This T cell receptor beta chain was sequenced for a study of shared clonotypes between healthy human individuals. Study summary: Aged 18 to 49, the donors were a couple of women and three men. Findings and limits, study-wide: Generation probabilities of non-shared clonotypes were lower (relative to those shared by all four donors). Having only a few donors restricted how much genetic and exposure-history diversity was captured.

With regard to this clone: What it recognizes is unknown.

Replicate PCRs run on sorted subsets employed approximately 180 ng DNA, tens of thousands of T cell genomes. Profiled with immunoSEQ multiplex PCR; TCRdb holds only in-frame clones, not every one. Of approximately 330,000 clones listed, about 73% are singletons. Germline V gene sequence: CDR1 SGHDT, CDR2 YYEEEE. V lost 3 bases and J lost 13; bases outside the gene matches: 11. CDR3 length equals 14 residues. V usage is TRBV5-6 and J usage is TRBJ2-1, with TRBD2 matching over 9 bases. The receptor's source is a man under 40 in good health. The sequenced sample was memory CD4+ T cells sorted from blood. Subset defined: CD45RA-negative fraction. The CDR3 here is CASSWGHDSGSQFF. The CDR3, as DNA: TGTGCCAGCAGCTGGGGGCATGATAGCGGGAGTCAGTTCTTC.